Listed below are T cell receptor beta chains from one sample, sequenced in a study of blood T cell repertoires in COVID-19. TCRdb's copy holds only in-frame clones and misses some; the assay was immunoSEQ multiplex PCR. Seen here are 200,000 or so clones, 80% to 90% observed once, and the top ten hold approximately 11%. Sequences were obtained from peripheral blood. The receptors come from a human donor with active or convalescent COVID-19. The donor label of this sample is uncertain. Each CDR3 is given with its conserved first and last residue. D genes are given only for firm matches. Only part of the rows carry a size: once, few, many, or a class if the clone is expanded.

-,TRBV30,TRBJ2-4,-,CAWRTDPRSIQYF,TGTGCCTGGAGGACTGACCCCCGGAGCATTCAGTACTTC
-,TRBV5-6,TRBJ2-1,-,CASSLEGSGEQFF,TGTGCCAGCAGTCTGGAGGGGTCGGGTGAGCAGTTCTTC
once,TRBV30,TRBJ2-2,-,CAWTEVNTGELFF,TGTGCCTGGACAGAAGTGAACACCGGGGAGCTGTTTTTT
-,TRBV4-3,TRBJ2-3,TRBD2,CASSQAGGLQDTQYF,TGCGCCAGCAGCCAAGCGGGGGGGTTGCAAGATACGCAGTATTTT
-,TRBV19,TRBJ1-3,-,CASSWRGSSGNTIYF,TGTGCCAGTAGCTGGAGAGGATCCTCTGGAAACACCATATATTTT
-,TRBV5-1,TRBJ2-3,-,CASSKTTGTDTQYF,TGCGCCAGCAGCAAGACCACCGGGACAGATACGCAGTATTTT
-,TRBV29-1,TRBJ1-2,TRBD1,CSVVTGVAYGYTF,TGCAGCGTAGTAACAGGGGTTGCCTATGGCTACACCTTC
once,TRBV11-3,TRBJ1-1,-,CASSLAGGTEAFF,TGTGCCAGCAGCTTAGCGGGAGGCACTGAAGCTTTCTTT
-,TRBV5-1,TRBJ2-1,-,CASSGWGEAAAYNEQFF,TGCGCCAGCAGCGGGTGGGGGGAGGCAGCGGCCTACAATGAGCAGTTCTTC
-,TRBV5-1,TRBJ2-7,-,CASSFQATSYEQYF,TGCGCCAGCAGCTTCCAGGCGACATCCTACGAGCAGTACTTC
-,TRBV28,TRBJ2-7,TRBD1,CASSYGQDFGYEQYF,TGTGCCAGCAGCTATGGACAGGATTTCGGTTACGAGCAGTACTTC
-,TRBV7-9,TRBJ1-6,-,CASSPNSSNSPLHF,TGTGCCAGCAGCCCTAACAGTTCAAATTCACCCCTCCACTTT
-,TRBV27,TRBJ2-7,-,CARISSHLVPAYEQYF,TGTGCCAGAATTTCCAGTCACCTCGTCCCCGCCTACGAGCAGTACTTC
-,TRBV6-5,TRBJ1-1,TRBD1,CASSLTGGTEAFF,TGTGCCAGCAGTTTAACAGGGGGTACTGAAGCTTTCTTT
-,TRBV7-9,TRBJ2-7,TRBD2,CASSLDSGRLGEQYF,TGTGCCAGCAGCTTAGATAGCGGGAGGCTGGGCGAGCAGTACTTC
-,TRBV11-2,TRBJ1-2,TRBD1,CASSPGGQWAGYTF,TGTGCCAGCAGCCCAGGGGGGCAGTGGGCAGGCTACACCTTC